This T cell receptor beta chain originates from a study of regulatory and conventional T cells in RAG deficiency. Study-wide findings and caveats: Omenn patients showed >90% Treg-Tconv overlap and shorter CDR3 lengths. Treg unique TCR beta sequences were around 100-fold fewer in Omenn syndrome and CID/AS patients than controls. Shannon entropy was markedly lower and Simpson indices higher in RAG-deficient patients than control T-cell subsets.

The table lists this clone with a few counts. Its cognate antigen is unknown. Genomic DNA came from blood conventional CD4+ T cells gated CD25-low CD127-high. Method: immunoSEQ multiplex PCR; TCRdb's copy keeps in-frame clones and lacks some. The sample comprises roughly 12,000 clones, about 92% of which are singletons, and approximately 1% rests with the top ten. Trimming pared 5 bases from V and 6 bases from J, leaving 14 bases between. Germline values: CDR1 LNHDA, CDR2 SQIVND (reference sequence). The CDR3 extends over 14 amino acids. The same specimen was also included in a second study, on regulatory T cells. From that report: Primers: 52 TRBV forward and 13 TRBJ reverse.

The sequencing sample was made of CD4+ effector T cells sorted from blood. The chain carries TRBV19 and TRBJ1-5; D remains unclear. This TCR derives from a human donor in good health. Here the CDR3 DNA reads TGTGCCAGTAGTCTCGACATTGTGGGTCAGCCCCAGCATTTT. Its translation is CASSLDIVGQPQHF.